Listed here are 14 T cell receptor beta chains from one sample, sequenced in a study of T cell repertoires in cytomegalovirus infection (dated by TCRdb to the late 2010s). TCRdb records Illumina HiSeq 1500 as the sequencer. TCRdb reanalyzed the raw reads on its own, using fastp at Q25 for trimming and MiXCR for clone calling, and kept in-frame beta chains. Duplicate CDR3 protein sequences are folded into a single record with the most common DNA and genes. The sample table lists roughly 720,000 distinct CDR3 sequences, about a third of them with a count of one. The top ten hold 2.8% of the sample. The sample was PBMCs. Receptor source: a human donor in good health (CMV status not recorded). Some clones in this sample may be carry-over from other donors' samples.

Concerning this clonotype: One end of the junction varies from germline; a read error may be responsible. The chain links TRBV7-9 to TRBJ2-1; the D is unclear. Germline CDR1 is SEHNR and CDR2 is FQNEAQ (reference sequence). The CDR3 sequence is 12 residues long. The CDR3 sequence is CASSLGVNDHLF. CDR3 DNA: TGTGCCAGCAGCTTAGGCGTCAATGATCATTTATTC.

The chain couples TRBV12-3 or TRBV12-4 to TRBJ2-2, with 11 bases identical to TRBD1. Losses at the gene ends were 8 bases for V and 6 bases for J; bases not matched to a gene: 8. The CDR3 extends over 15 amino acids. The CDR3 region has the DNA TGTGCCAGCGATAATGGGACAGGGGGGTCCGGGGAGCTGTTTTTT. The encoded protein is CASDNGTGGSGELFF.

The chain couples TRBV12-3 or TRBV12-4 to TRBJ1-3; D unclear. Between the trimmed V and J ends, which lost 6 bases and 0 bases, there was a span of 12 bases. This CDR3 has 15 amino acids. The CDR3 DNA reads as TGTGCCAGCAGAAACCAGGTATACTCTGGAAACACCATATATTTT. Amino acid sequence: CASRNQVYSGNTIYF.

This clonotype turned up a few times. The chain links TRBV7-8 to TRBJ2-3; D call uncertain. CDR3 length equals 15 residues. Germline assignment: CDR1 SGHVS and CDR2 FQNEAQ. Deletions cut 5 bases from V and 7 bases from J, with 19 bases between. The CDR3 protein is CASSPPSHRGHTQYF. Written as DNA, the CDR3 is TGTGCCAGCAGCCCGCCAAGCCACCGCGGCCATACGCAGTATTTT. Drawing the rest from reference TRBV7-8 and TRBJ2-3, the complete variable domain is GAGVSQSPRYKVAKRGQDVALRCDPISGHVSLFWYQQALGQGPEFLTYFQNEAQLDKSGLPSDRFFAERPEGSVSTLKIQRTQQEDSAVYLCASSPPSHRGHTQYFGPGTRLTVL.

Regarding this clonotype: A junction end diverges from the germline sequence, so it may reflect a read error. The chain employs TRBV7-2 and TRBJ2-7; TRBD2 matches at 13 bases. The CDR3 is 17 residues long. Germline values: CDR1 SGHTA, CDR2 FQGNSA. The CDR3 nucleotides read TGTGCCAGCAGCTCCAAGGGGACTAGCGGGACCTCCTACGAGCAGTGCTTC. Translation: CASSSKGTSGTSYEQCF.

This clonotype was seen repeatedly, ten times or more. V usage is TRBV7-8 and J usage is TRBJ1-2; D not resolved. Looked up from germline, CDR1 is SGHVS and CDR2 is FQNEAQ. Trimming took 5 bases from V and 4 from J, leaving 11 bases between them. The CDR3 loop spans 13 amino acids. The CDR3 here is CASSAGGSYGYTF. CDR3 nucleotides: TGTGCCAGCAGCGCGGGAGGGAGCTATGGCTACACCTTC.

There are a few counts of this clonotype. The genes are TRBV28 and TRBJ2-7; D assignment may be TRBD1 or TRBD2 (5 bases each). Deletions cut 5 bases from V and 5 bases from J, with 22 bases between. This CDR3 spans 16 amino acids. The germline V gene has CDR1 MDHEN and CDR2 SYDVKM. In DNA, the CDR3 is TGTGCCAGCAGTCGCGAGGGCCAGGGCACTGCTCACGAGCAGTACTTC. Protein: CASSREGQGTAHEQYF.

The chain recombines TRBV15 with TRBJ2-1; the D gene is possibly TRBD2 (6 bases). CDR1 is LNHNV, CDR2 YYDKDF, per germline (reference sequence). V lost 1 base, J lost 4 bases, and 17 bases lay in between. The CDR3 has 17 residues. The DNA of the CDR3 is TGTGCCACCAGCAGAGGTGGAAGCGGGCGCTTGTACAATGAGCAGTTCTTC. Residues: CATSRGGSGRLYNEQFF. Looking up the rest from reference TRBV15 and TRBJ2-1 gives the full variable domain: DAMVIQNPRYQVTQFGKPVTLSCSQTLNHNVMYWYQQKSSQAPKLLFHYYDKDFNNEADTPDNFQSRRPNTSFCFLDIRSPGLGDTAMYLCATSRGGSGRLYNEQFFGPGTRLTVL.

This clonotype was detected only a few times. CDR3 sequence: CASRGHLNTGELFF. Written as DNA, the CDR3 is TGTGCCAGCAGGGGACACCTGAACACCGGGGAGCTGTTTTTT. The gene calls are TRBV27 and TRBJ2-2; maybe TRBD1 (6 bases). The CDR3 runs to 14 residues. Trimming removed 6 bases at V and 1 base at J, with 9 bases between. Germline V CDR1 and CDR2: MNHEY, SMNVEV (reference sequence).

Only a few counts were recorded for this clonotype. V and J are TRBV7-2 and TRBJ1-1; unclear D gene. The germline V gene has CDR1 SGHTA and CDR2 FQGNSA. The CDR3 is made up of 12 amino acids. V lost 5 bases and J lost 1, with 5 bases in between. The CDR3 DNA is TGTGCCAGCAGCCGGAAGAACACTGAAGCTTTCTTT. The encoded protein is CASSRKNTEAFF. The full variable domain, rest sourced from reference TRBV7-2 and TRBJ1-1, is GAGVSQSPSNKVTEKGKDVELRCDPISGHTALYWYRQSLGQGLEFLIYFQGNSAPDKSGLPSDRFSAERTGGSVSTLTIQRTQQEDSAVYLCASSRKNTEAFFGQGTRLTVV.

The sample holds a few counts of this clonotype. The CDR3 DNA follows: TGTGCCAGCAGTTTTGCTAATTCACCCCTCCACTTT. Encoded protein: CASSFANSPLHF. The chain recombines TRBV28 with TRBJ1-6; D remains unclear. V was pared by 3 bases and J by 6 bases, with 3 bases between. The CDR3 sequence is 12 residues long. Germline V gene lookup returns CDR1 MDHEN and CDR2 SYDVKM.

The CDR3 DNA follows: TGTGCCAGCAGACGTACGACAGCTATAAACTACCCGTACCAAGAGACCCAGTACTTC. Its protein product is CASRRTTAINYPYQETQYF. V and J are TRBV6-1 and TRBJ2-5; the D gene is possibly TRBD1 (5 bases). CDR1 is MNHNS and CDR2 is SASEGT in the germline V gene. Between the trimmed V and J ends, which lost 6 bases and 0 bases, there was a span of 26 bases. The CDR3 is 19 amino acids.

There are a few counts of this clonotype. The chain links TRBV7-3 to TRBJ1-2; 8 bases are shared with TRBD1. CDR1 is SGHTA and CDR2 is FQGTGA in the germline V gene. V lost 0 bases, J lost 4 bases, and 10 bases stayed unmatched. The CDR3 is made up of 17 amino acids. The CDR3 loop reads CASSLTGSGGTFYGYTF. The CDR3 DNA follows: TGTGCCAGCAGCTTAACGGGGTCAGGGGGCACGTTCTATGGCTACACCTTC.

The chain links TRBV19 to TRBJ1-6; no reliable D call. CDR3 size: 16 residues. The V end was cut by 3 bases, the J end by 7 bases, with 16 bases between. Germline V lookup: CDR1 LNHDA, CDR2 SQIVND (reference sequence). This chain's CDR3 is CASSIEAVAFNSPLHF. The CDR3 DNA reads TGTGCCAGTAGTATTGAGGCAGTGGCCTTCAATTCACCCCTCCACTTT. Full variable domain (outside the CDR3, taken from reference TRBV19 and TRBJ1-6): DGGITQSPKYLFRKEGQNVTLSCEQNLNHDAMYWYRQDPGQGLRLIYYSQIVNDFQKGDIAEGYSVSREKKESFPLTVTSAQKNPTAFYLCASSIEAVAFNSPLHFGNGTRLTVT.